These 31 T cell receptor beta chains originate from one sample sequenced in a study of blood T cell repertoires in COVID-19. Produced via immunoSEQ multiplex PCR; TCRdb's table is partial and in-frame only. The sample records roughly 260,000 clones, 82% being singletons. What was sequenced was peripheral blood. The receptors stem from a woman at least 80 years old with active or convalescent COVID-19.

This chain links TRBV3-1 (or the pseudogene TRBV3-2) with TRBJ1-5, with D unresolved. This CDR3 region has 14 residues. Trimming removed 0 bases at V and 4 bases at J, with 7 bases between. Germline V CDR1 and CDR2: LGHDT, YNNKEL (reference sequence). This CDR3 reads CASSQDRINQPQHF. The DNA of the CDR3 is TGTGCCAGCAGCCAAGACAGGATAAATCAGCCCCAGCATTTT.

The chain uses TRBV6-5 and TRBJ2-2; maybe TRBD2 (5 bases). Germline loops: CDR1 MNHEY, CDR2 SVGAGI. CDR3 length equals 13 residues. The germline V and J ends were trimmed by 6 bases and 6 bases, with 11 bases remaining between them. The CDR3 bases are TGTGCCAGCAGGCTAGCTTCAGCCGGGGAGCTGTTTTTT. This gives the protein CASRLASAGELFF.

The chain carries TRBV5-1 and TRBJ2-1; 9 nucleotides line up with TRBD2. Trimming at V came to 4 bases and at J to 1 base, leaving 3 bases not matched to a gene. The CDR3 contains 15 residues. CDR1 is SGHRS and CDR2 is YFSETQ in the germline V gene. The CDR3 DNA reads as TGCGCCAGCAGCGGTAGCGGGAGTTCCTACAATGAGCAGTTCTTC. It translates to CASSGSGSSYNEQFF.

CDR3 loop: CASSLVGGENSPLHF. In nucleotides, the CDR3 is TGCGCCAGCAGCTTGGTTGGCGGAGAGAATTCACCCCTCCACTTT. The chain has TRBV5-1 and TRBJ1-6, with D uncertain. Deletions cut 0 bases from V and 7 bases from J, with 11 bases between. Germline-derived CDR1 and CDR2 are SGHRS and YFSETQ. The CDR3 totals 15 residues.

This rearrangement joins TRBV10-3 to TRBJ2-5; 7 bases fit TRBD2. CDR3 size: 18 residues. With V trimmed by 5 bases and J by 1 base, 16 bases remained unmatched. Germline values: CDR1 ENHRY, CDR2 SYGVKD. The CDR3 is CAISWSAASGGGQETQYF. The DNA for the CDR3 is TGTGCCATCAGTTGGAGCGCTGCGAGCGGCGGGGGCCAAGAGACCCAGTACTTC.

The V call is TRBV15, the J call TRBJ2-1; weak D call: TRBD2 (6 bases). Per germline, CDR1 LNHNV and CDR2 YYDKDF (reference sequence). The length of the CDR3 is 15 residues. The V and J ends lost 0 bases and 4 bases respectively, with 10 bases between them. CDR3 DNA sequence: TGTGCCACCAGCAGAGAGGTAGCGGATTACAATGAGCAGTTCTTC. Translated: CATSREVADYNEQFF.

The chain is built from TRBV6-5 and TRBJ1-1; the D gene is possibly TRBD1 (5 bases). This CDR3 comprises 15 residues. Trimming stripped 0 bases from V and 1 base from J, with 9 bases between. In germline, CDR1 is MNHEY, CDR2 SVGAGI. CDR3 nucleotides: TGTGCCAGCAGTTACTCGGTTGACAGGAACACTGAAGCTTTCTTT. This encodes CASSYSVDRNTEAFF.

The chain recombines TRBV2 with TRBJ2-7; 10 bases are a match to TRBD2. This CDR3 spans 14 amino acids. V shed 8 bases, J shed 0 bases, and the junction held 4 bases outside the gene matches. The V gene's germline CDR1 is SNHLY and CDR2 FYNNEI. As DNA, the CDR3 is TGTGCCAGCGTAGCGGGGGGAAGCTCCTACGAGCAGTACTTC. It translates to CASVAGGSSYEQYF. Filled out from reference TRBV2 and TRBJ2-7, the complete variable domain reads EPEVTQTPSHQVTQMGQEVILRCVPISNHLYFYWYRQILGQKVEFLVSFYNNEISEKSEIFDDQFSVERPDGSNFTLKIRSTKLEDSAMYFCASVAGGSSYEQYFGPGTRLTVT.

J is TRBJ2-1 and V is TRBV9; TRBD2 matches at 7 bases. The germline V gene has CDR1 SGDLS and CDR2 YYNGEE. V lost 4 bases to trimming and J lost 7 bases; unmatched junction nucleotides: 8. CDR3 length equals 14 residues. The CDR3 DNA reads TGTGCCAGCAGCTCCGGACTAGGTCGGAATGAGCAGTTCTTC. This sequence encodes CASSSGLGRNEQFF.

The chain employs TRBV4-1 and TRBJ2-7; 16 bases agree with TRBD2. Trimming cost V 4 bases and J 4 bases; bases outside gene matches: 4. This CDR3 region has 16 residues. CDR1 MGHRA and CDR2 YSYEKL come from the germline V gene. The CDR3 is CASSPGLAGGGYEQYF. In DNA, the CDR3 is TGCGCCAGCAGCCCGGGACTAGCGGGAGGGGGGTACGAGCAGTACTTC.

V and J are TRBV5-1 and TRBJ1-4; tentative D call: TRBD1 (5 bases). The CDR3 contains 15 residues. Germline values: CDR1 SGHRS, CDR2 YFSETQ. The V end was cut by 7 bases, the J end by 5 bases, with 18 bases between. The CDR3 DNA reads as TGCGCCAGCCGGGACCTCGGAGGGTTAAATGAAAAACTGTTTTTT. Translating gives CASRDLGGLNEKLFF.

The V call is TRBV5-1, the J call TRBJ1-6; 9 bases map to TRBD1. Germline CDR1 is SGHRS and CDR2 is YFSETQ. The CDR3 consists of 15 residues. With 0 bases clipped from V and 9 bases from J, the junction kept 4 bases outside the gene matches. CDR3 sequence reads: CASSLEGQGASPLHF. Here the CDR3 DNA reads TGCGCCAGCAGCTTGGAGGGACAGGGTGCTTCACCCCTCCACTTT.

The chain carries TRBV7-8 and TRBJ1-1; no clear D. CDR3 length equals 12 residues. CDR1 is SGHVS and CDR2 is FQNEAQ in the germline V gene. Trimming removed 5 bases from V and 12 bases from J, with 16 bases in between. For the CDR3, the DNA is TGTGCCAGCAGCCTCACGTACGGGTGGACTTTCTTT. It encodes CASSLTYGWTFF.

V gene TRBV4-1 combines with J gene TRBJ1-6; maybe TRBD1 (5 bases). V gave up 1 base and J gave up 8 bases, with 12 bases separating them. Germline assignment: CDR1 MGHRA and CDR2 YSYEKL. The CDR3 length is 15 residues. The CDR3 spells CASSQVRGVDSPLHF. As DNA, the CDR3 is TGCGCCAGCAGCCAAGTACGGGGGGTAGATTCACCCCTCCACTTT.

CDR3 sequence: CASTGLHRDSDEKLFF. The DNA for the CDR3 is TGCGCCAGCACCGGATTGCACCGGGACAGTGATGAAAAACTGTTTTTT. V is TRBV4-1 and J is TRBJ1-4, with TRBD1 identical over 7 bases. The CDR3 loop spans 16 amino acids. J lost 6 bases, V lost 7 bases, and 14 bases had no gene match. Germline values: CDR1 MGHRA, CDR2 YSYEKL.

The chain has TRBV18 and TRBJ2-5; maybe TRBD1 (5 bases). Between the trimmed V and J ends, which lost 4 bases and 5 bases, there was a span of 11 bases. Germline CDR1 is KGHSH and CDR2 is LQKENI. The CDR3 is made up of 13 amino acids. The CDR3 DNA reads as TGTGCCAGCTCACAGGGGATTGAGGAGACCCAGTACTTC. Amino acid sequence: CASSQGIEETQYF.

V gene TRBV2 combines with J gene TRBJ2-7; 9 nucleotides agree with TRBD2. The CDR3 contains 16 residues. V was clipped by 2 bases and J by 4 bases; unmatched bases: 9. Looked up from germline, CDR1 is SNHLY and CDR2 is FYNNEI. The DNA for the CDR3 is TGTGCCAGCAGTGAAACGGTGGCAGCGGGAGGTTACGAGCAGTACTTC. This encodes CASSETVAAGGYEQYF.

This chain uses TRBV12-3 or TRBV12-4 with TRBJ2-7; no firm D call. The CDR3 covers 13 residues. V was shortened by 4 bases and J by 1 base, with 8 bases between the two germline ends. The CDR3: CASSSPRSYEQYF. The CDR3 DNA follows: TGTGCCAGCAGTTCCCCGAGGTCCTACGAGCAGTACTTC.

This sequence joins TRBV7-9 and TRBJ2-3, with 9 nucleotides matching TRBD2. Germline values: CDR1 SEHNR, CDR2 FQNEAQ (reference sequence). V was clipped by 5 bases and J by 0 bases; unmatched bases: 9. This CDR3 comprises 17 residues. The CDR3 loop is CASSPSGSGGSTDTQYF. The CDR3 nucleotides read TGTGCCAGCAGCCCTAGTGGTAGCGGGGGCAGCACAGATACGCAGTATTTT. Drawing the rest from reference TRBV7-9 and TRBJ2-3, the complete variable domain is DTGVSQNPRHKITKRGQNVTFRCDPISEHNRLYWYRQTLGQGPEFLTYFQNEAQLEKSRLLSDRFSAERPKGSFSTLEIQRTEQGDSAMYLCASSPSGSGGSTDTQYFGPGTRLTVL.

This chain connects TRBV13 to TRBJ1-6; 8 nucleotides agree with TRBD1. The germline V gene has CDR1 PRHDT and CDR2 FYEKMQ (reference sequence). CDR3 length equals 16 residues. Trimming removed 5 bases from V and 7 bases from J; junction bases left unmatched: 10. CDR3 in DNA: TGTGCCAGCAGCGCAGGTAAAAGGACAGGGAATTCACCCCTCCACTTT. It is translated as CASSAGKRTGNSPLHF.

J is TRBJ2-3 and V is TRBV10-3; D is perhaps TRBD2 (6 bases). The germline V gene encodes CDR1 ENHRY and CDR2 SYGVKD. The CDR3 has 14 amino acids. The V gene lost 4 bases and the J gene lost 0 bases, with 8 bases spanning the gap. CDR3 residues: CAISVAVSTDTQYF. CDR3 nucleotides: TGTGCCATCAGTGTAGCGGTAAGCACAGATACGCAGTATTTT.

The V call is TRBV7-2, the J call TRBJ2-1, with 9 bases identical to TRBD2. Trimming took 1 base from V and 4 from J; bases not matched to a gene: 8. The CDR3 length is 17 residues. The germline V gene has CDR1 SGHTA and CDR2 FQGNSA. Here the CDR3 reads CASSLGLAGTRYNEQFF. The CDR3 coding sequence is TGTGCCAGCAGCTTAGGGCTAGCGGGAACCCGATACAATGAGCAGTTCTTC.

The chain links TRBV28 to TRBJ2-7; tentatively, D is TRBD1 (6 bases). Per germline, CDR1 MDHEN and CDR2 SYDVKM. V was pared by 6 bases and J by 2 bases, with 8 bases between. The CDR3 runs to 12 residues. This CDR3 reads CASSPGAYEQYF. The CDR3 nucleotides are TGTGCCAGCAGCCCAGGGGCCTACGAGCAGTACTTC.

This clone was seen a single time. The chain combines TRBV5-1 with TRBJ2-7, with TRBD2 as a possible D gene (5 bases). Trimming left V 2 bases short and J 7 bases short, with 16 bases between. Germline CDR1 reads SGHRS; CDR2 reads YFSETQ. The CDR3 is 14 residues long. The CDR3: CASSFQVASGEQYF. Written as DNA, the CDR3 is TGCGCCAGCAGCTTTCAAGTGGCGTCGGGGGAGCAGTACTTC.

This sequence joins TRBV4-1 and TRBJ2-7; D is unclear. Germline CDR1 MGHRA, CDR2 YSYEKL. The V end was cut by 1 base, the J end by 3 bases, with 7 bases between. The length of the CDR3 is 13 residues. The CDR3 protein is CASSQGQIYEQYF. DNA for the CDR3: TGCGCCAGCAGCCAAGGGCAGATCTACGAGCAGTACTTC.

The DNA for the CDR3 is TGCAGCGTGAGTAGCGGGGTCTCAGATACGCAGTATTTT. Translating it yields CSVSSGVSDTQYF. The genes are TRBV29-1 and TRBJ2-3; 8 bases are shared with TRBD2. Trimming at V came to 6 bases and at J to 4 bases, leaving 6 bases not matched to a gene. The CDR3 extends over 13 amino acids. Germline V gene lookup returns CDR1 SQVTM and CDR2 ANQGSEA.

This chain connects TRBV2 to TRBJ1-1, with 7 positions matching TRBD1. J lost 6 bases, V lost 7 bases, and 8 bases had no gene match. Germline CDR1 is SNHLY and CDR2 is FYNNEI. The CDR3 length is 13 residues. Here the CDR3 reads CASMDRRFAEAFF. CDR3 bases: TGTGCCAGCATGGACAGGCGATTTGCTGAAGCTTTCTTT.

The genes are TRBV5-1 and TRBJ2-7, with 9 bases fitting TRBD1. Germline V gene data show CDR1 as SGHRS and CDR2 as YFSETQ. Losses at the gene ends were 4 bases for V and 6 bases for J; bases not matched to a gene: 11. This CDR3 region has 15 residues. The DNA for the CDR3 is TGCGCCAGCAGCACAACCGGGACAGGGAGCGGCGAGCAGTACTTC. Protein product: CASSTTGTGSGEQYF.

The rearrangement joins TRBV5-4 to TRBJ2-3; 9 bases map to TRBD1. The germline CDR1 and CDR2 sequences are SGHNT and YYREEE (reference sequence). Germline trimming cut 5 bases from V and 4 bases from J; bases unmatched to any gene: 11. This CDR3 is 16 amino acids long. CDR3 region: CASSRGGGQGPDTQYF. CDR3 bases: TGTGCCAGCAGTCGAGGGGGGGGACAGGGTCCAGATACGCAGTATTTT.

This sequence joins TRBV5-1 and TRBJ2-2, with D maybe TRBD2 (5 bases). Germline V gene data show CDR1 as SGHRS and CDR2 as YFSETQ. The CDR3 totals 16 residues. The V end was cut by 4 bases, the J end by 9 bases, with 22 bases between. CDR3 region: CASSRTWTQTGWELFF. In nucleotides, the CDR3 is TGCGCCAGCAGCCGTACGTGGACGCAAACGGGGTGGGAGCTGTTTTTT.

CDR3 sequence: CASSQGWARGINEQYF. Here the CDR3 DNA reads TGCGCCAGCAGCCAAGGCTGGGCCAGGGGTATCAACGAGCAGTACTTC. The chain employs TRBV4-1 and TRBJ2-7, with D perhaps matching TRBD1 (6 bases). The CDR3 has 16 residues. Germline V gene sequence: CDR1 MGHRA, CDR2 YSYEKL. Trimming cost V 1 base and J 5 bases, with 18 bases left between them.